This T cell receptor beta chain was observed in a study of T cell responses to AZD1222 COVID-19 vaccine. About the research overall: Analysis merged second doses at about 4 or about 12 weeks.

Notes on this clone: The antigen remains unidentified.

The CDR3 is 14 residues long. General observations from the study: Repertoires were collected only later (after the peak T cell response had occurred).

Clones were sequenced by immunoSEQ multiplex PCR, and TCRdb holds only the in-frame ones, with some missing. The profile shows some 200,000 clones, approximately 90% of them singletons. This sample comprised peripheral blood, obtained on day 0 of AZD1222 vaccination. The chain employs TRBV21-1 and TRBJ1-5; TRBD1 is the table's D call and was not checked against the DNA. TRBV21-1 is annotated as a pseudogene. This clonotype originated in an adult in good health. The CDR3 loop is CASSKVHINQPQHF. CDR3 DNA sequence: TGTGCCAGCAGCAAAGTACACATCAATCAGCCCCAGCATTTT.